This note documents a single TCR beta chain sequence. What it binds is not known. Terminally differentiated effector memory CD45RA+ cells were excluded by CCR7 positive selection of CD45RO-negative cells. This sample was taken from a study of shared clonotypes between healthy human individuals. The DNA input per sorted-subset replicate PCR was about 0.2 ug, corresponding to tens of thousands of T cell genomes. Only in-frame clones appear in the TCRdb table, and some are missing; sequencing was by immunoSEQ multiplex PCR. The sample includes hundreds of thousands of clones, roughly 95% of them seen just once. Study-level findings and limits: In several donors, around 5% of naive CD4 clonotypes appeared in common.

The CDR3 extends over 15 amino acids. The V and J ends lost 2 bases and 3 bases respectively, with 11 bases between them. Germline V gene sequence: CDR1 PRHDT, CDR2 FYEKMQ (reference sequence). The chain recombines TRBV13 with TRBJ2-1; D is tentatively TRBD1 or TRBD2 (6 bases each). The clonotype was recovered from a woman in her twenties or thirties in good health. The source material was naive CD8+ T cells sorted from blood. This CDR3 reads CASSLWRGIYNEQFF. CDR3 nucleotides: TGTGCCAGCAGCTTATGGAGGGGGATCTACAATGAGCAGTTCTTC.